This TCR beta chain was recovered during a study of blood T cell repertoires in COVID-19. The overall study: From the United States, Italy and Spain came samples of acute and convalescent COVID-19.

This clone was observed a few times. Libraries were prepared by immunoSEQ multiplex PCR; TCRdb keeps only in-frame clonotypes and omits some of them. The top ten clones hold 2.5% to 3.5% of a sample with about 170,000 clones, 74% of them seen once. The germline CDR1 and CDR2 sequences are MDHEN and SYDVKM. The CDR3 spans 14 residues. The J segment lost 7 bases and the V segment lost 5 bases, leaving 9 bases of the junction unmatched. This chain joins TRBV28 and TRBJ1-2, with 8 bases identical to TRBD1. This clonotype originated in an elderly woman with acute or convalescent COVID-19. The specimen sequenced was peripheral blood. The DNA of the CDR3 is TGTGCCAGCAGTCGGACAGGGATCGCGCCTGGCTACACCTTC. This sequence encodes CASSRTGIAPGYTF.